This T cell receptor (beta chain) was observed in a study of blood T cell repertoires in COVID-19. Looking at the study overall: Spain, Italy and the United States supplied samples that represented acute and convalescent COVID-19.

The CDR3 consists of 13 residues. CDR1 is WSHSY and CDR2 is SAAADI in the germline V gene. Per the authors' pipeline: Amplifying reference gene primers gave estimates of nucleated cell counts. The assay was immunoSEQ multiplex PCR, and TCRdb's table has in-frame clones only and misses some. That table gives V, J and clone size, and the DNA gave D and trimming. The profile shows over 100,000 clones, nearly 70% of them singletons. This clone was counted many times. At one end the junction does not follow the germline gene, possibly because of a read error. V usage is TRBV10-2 and J usage is TRBJ2-7; a weak D match, TRBD1 (6 bases). Material for sequencing was peripheral blood. This TCR was sampled from a woman in her sixties or seventies with acute or convalescent COVID-19. The CDR3 DNA follows: TGCGCCAGCACCAATAATCCAAGACAGGCGGAGAAATTC. Amino acids: CASTNNPRQAEKF.